This T cell receptor (beta chain) stems from a study of Graves' ophthalmopathy and Graves' hyperthyroidism. The sample holds many counts of this clonotype. With V trimmed by 4 bases and J by 4 bases, 5 bases remained unmatched. The CDR3 covers 15 residues. CDR1 and CDR2 from the germline V gene are LNHNV and YYDKDF (reference sequence). Beta-chain TCR CDR3 regions were amplified from RNA transcripts. Second-round multiplex PCR came after a first-round RT-PCR that employed HTBI primers. MiXCR, applied by TCRdb to the multiplex PCR reads, yields one record per CDR3 protein. The sample carries almost 750,000 distinct CDR3 sequences, roughly 40% recorded once.

The sample consisted of peripheral blood. The TCR was taken from an adult man with Graves' ophthalmopathy. The chain joins TRBV15 to TRBJ2-7; 12 bases agree with TRBD2. The CDR3 here is CATSTTSGSFYEQYF. The CDR3 region has the DNA TGTGCCACCAGCACGACTAGCGGGAGTTTTTACGAGCAGTACTTC.